These 13 T cell receptor beta chains were all obtained from the same sample, sequenced in a study of T cell responses to AZD1222 COVID-19 vaccine. TCRdb's copy holds only in-frame clones and misses some; the assay was immunoSEQ multiplex PCR. Here the sample spans 64,000 or so clones, roughly 84% being singletons. This specimen consisted of peripheral blood, obtained on day 0 of AZD1222 vaccination. Receptors were obtained from an adult in good health.

This sequence joins TRBV9 and TRBJ2-7; TRBD1 is a possible D gene (5 bases). The CDR3 covers 14 residues. V gave up 4 bases and J gave up 4 bases, with 15 bases separating them. Germline CDR1 reads SGDLS; CDR2 reads YYNGEE. The CDR3 DNA is TGTGCCAGCAGCCCTACGTACAGGCCTTACGAGCAGTACTTC. Protein: CASSPTYRPYEQYF.

This clone was detected once. The chain employs TRBV29-1 and TRBJ1-1; 12 bases line up with TRBD1. With V trimmed by 6 bases and J by 4 bases, 15 bases remained unmatched. Per the germline V gene, CDR1 is SQVTM and CDR2 is ANQGSEA. The CDR3 is 17 residues long. The CDR3 DNA reads as TGCAGCGTGGCAGCACCGGGACAGGGGGCCTTCGGCACTGAAGCTTTCTTT. Residues: CSVAAPGQGAFGTEAFF.

This clone was recorded only once. The J gene is TRBJ1-4, the V gene TRBV9; TRBD1 might be the D (6 bases). The CDR3 sequence is 16 residues long. Germline assignment: CDR1 SGDLS and CDR2 YYNGEE. Trimming cost V 0 bases and J 5 bases, with 14 bases left between them. The DNA for the CDR3 is TGTGCCAGCAGCGTAGCGGCCGGACAGCACAATGAAAAACTGTTTTTT. It is translated as CASSVAAGQHNEKLFF.

The chain recombines TRBV7-9 with TRBJ2-1; TRBD1 aligns across 7 bases. The CDR3 is 14 residues long. Germline-derived CDR1 and CDR2 are SEHNR and FQNEAQ (reference sequence). Trimming cost V 5 bases and J 14 bases; bases outside gene matches: 15. CDR3 nucleotide sequence: TGTGCCAGCAGCGCCGGGACAGAGGCCGAGAAGGAGTTCTTC. This encodes CASSAGTEAEKEFF.

This sequence joins TRBV6-6 and TRBJ2-7; D gene uncertain. The V gene lost 2 bases and the J gene lost 3 bases, with 11 bases spanning the gap. CDR1 and CDR2 from the germline V gene are MNHNY and SVGAGI (reference sequence). The CDR3 runs 14 residues. This CDR3 reads CASSYPSRSYEQYF. In nucleotides, the CDR3 is TGTGCCAGCAGTTACCCAAGTCGAAGCTACGAGCAGTACTTC.

This clone appeared a few times. The chain combines TRBV4-2 with TRBJ2-3; no clear D gene. V was trimmed by 2 bases and J by 0 bases, leaving 15 bases between them. The CDR3 spans 17 residues. The germline CDR1 and CDR2 sequences are LGHNA and YNFKEQ. The CDR3 DNA reads TGTGCCAGCAGCCAACGACTTTCGGCAGAAAGCACAGATACGCAGTATTTT. It codes for CASSQRLSAESTDTQYF.

The chain employs TRBV24-1 and TRBJ1-5; TRBD1 is a possible D gene (6 bases). Trimming took off 3 bases at V and 2 bases at J, with 13 bases between the two ends. Germline V lookup: CDR1 KGHDR, CDR2 SFDVKD. The CDR3 consists of 16 residues. The CDR3 loop is CATSDRGGLGNQPQHF. The DNA of the CDR3 is TGTGCCACCAGTGATCGGGGGGGGCTTGGCAATCAGCCCCAGCATTTT.

The J gene is TRBJ1-1, the V gene TRBV5-1; D unresolved. The length of the CDR3 is 12 residues. Trimming removed 2 bases at V and 8 bases at J, with 10 bases between. Germline CDR1 reads SGHRS; CDR2 reads YFSETQ. The CDR3, as DNA: TGCGCCAGCAGCTTTGGTCAGGCAGAAGCTTTCTTT. It is translated as CASSFGQAEAFF.

This chain links TRBV7-2 with TRBJ1-1; 11 bases line up with TRBD1. There are 15 residues in the CDR3. CDR1 and CDR2 from the germline V gene are SGHTA and FQGNSA. The V segment lost 5 bases and the J segment 5 bases; nucleotides outside the gene matches: 7. CDR3 sequence reads: CASSPRTGGSTEAFF. The CDR3 DNA sequence: TGTGCCAGCAGCCCGCGGACAGGGGGCTCGACTGAAGCTTTCTTT.

This rearrangement joins TRBV19 to TRBJ1-5, with TRBD1 identical over 7 bases. CDR1 is LNHDA and CDR2 is SQIVND in the germline V gene (reference sequence). With 1 base clipped from V and 5 bases from J, the junction kept 5 bases outside the gene matches. This CDR3 has 15 residues. CDR3 bases: TGTGCCAGTAGTATAGCCCCAGGGACAGATCAGCCCCAGCATTTT. It encodes CASSIAPGTDQPQHF.

This chain joins TRBV18 and TRBJ1-4, with D unresolved. The CDR3 length is 15 residues. Between the trimmed V and J ends, which lost 3 bases and 7 bases, there was a span of 15 bases. The germline gives CDR1 KGHSH, CDR2 LQKENI. The CDR3 is CASSPRRESGEKLFF. DNA of the CDR3: TGTGCCAGCTCACCGCGCCGCGAATCGGGTGAAAAACTGTTTTTT.

The genes are TRBV7-2 and TRBJ2-4, with D perhaps TRBD2 (6 bases). In germline, CDR1 is SGHTA, CDR2 FQGNSA. This CDR3 region has 14 residues. Trimming took off 0 bases at V and 7 bases at J, with 10 bases between the two ends. CDR3: CASSLAGGRNIQYF. As DNA, the CDR3 is TGTGCCAGCAGCTTAGCGGGGGGTAGGAACATTCAGTACTTC.

The genes are TRBV15 and TRBJ2-2, with D unclear. CDR3 length: 14 amino acids. The ends were cut back, 3 bases at V and 3 bases at J, with 8 bases in the middle. Germline loops: CDR1 LNHNV, CDR2 YYDKDF (reference sequence). The DNA for the CDR3 is TGTGCCACCAGCAGGGGCGAGGACACCGGGGAGCTGTTTTTT. As protein: CATSRGEDTGELFF.